The next 21 T cell receptor beta chains were all read from a single sample in a study of cytomegalovirus exposure and HLA in healthy donors. This PCR relied on a set of 60 Vbeta primers and 13 Jbeta primers. Produced via immunoSEQ multiplex PCR; TCRdb's table is partial and in-frame only. The table lists approximately 120,000 clones, around 78% of them singletons, with 6.3% in the top ten. What was sequenced was PBMCs. The receptors come from a woman in her thirties or forties in good health and CMV-seronegative.

This clone appeared a few times. The chain links TRBV7-2 to TRBJ2-7; D is undetermined. CDR1 SGHTA and CDR2 FQGNSA come from the germline V gene. V lost 5 bases to trimming and J lost 8 bases, with 13 bases between them. The CDR3 contains 12 residues. CDR3 nucleotides: TGTGCCAGCAGCGCCTCGCAGTACAAGCAGTACTTC. This codes for CASSASQYKQYF. The full variable domain, rest sourced from reference TRBV7-2 and TRBJ2-7, is GAGVSQSPSNKVTEKGKDVELRCDPISGHTALYWYRQSLGQGLEFLIYFQGNSAPDKSGLPSDRFSAERTGGSVSTLTIQRTQQEDSAVYLCASSASQYKQYFGPGTRLTVT.

The rearrangement uses TRBV5-1 and TRBJ1-2; D uncertain. CDR3 length equals 13 residues. CDR1 is SGHRS, CDR2 YFSETQ, per germline. With 1 base removed from V and 6 bases from J, the gap between germline ends came to 10 bases. The CDR3 region has the DNA TGCGCCAGCAGCTTGCCCCAGGAGGATGGCTACACCTTC. Translating it yields CASSLPQEDGYTF.

V gene TRBV11-2 combines with J gene TRBJ2-7; 8 bases agree with TRBD1. CDR1 is SGHAT and CDR2 is FQNNGV in the germline V gene. This CDR3 contains 15 residues. Trimming at V came to 2 bases and at J to 7 bases, leaving 10 bases not matched to a gene. The CDR3 DNA reads TGTGCCAGCAGCTTAATTGGACAGGGATGGAGGGAGCAGTACTTC. Translation: CASSLIGQGWREQYF.

The chain links TRBV4-3 to TRBJ1-6, with D tentatively TRBD1 (5 bases). Germline CDR1 reads LGHNA; CDR2 reads YSLEER. CDR3 length equals 14 residues. Trimming left V 4 bases short and J 6 bases short, with 10 bases between. Written as DNA, the CDR3 is TGCGCCAGCAGCCCCAGGGAACTTAATTCACCCCTCCACTTT. It specifies CASSPRELNSPLHF.

This clone was recorded once. The chain recombines TRBV5-1 with TRBJ2-7; 9 bases line up with TRBD2. The CDR3 totals 14 residues. Germline trimming cut 5 bases from V and 7 bases from J; bases unmatched to any gene: 10. Germline assignment: CDR1 SGHRS and CDR2 YFSETQ. The CDR3 sequence is CASRYRLAEREQYF. As DNA, the CDR3 is TGCGCCAGCAGATACCGACTAGCGGAGAGAGAGCAGTACTTC.

The chain couples TRBV9 to TRBJ2-3; TRBD1 aligns across 7 bases. Germline V lookup: CDR1 SGDLS, CDR2 YYNGEE. V was clipped by 0 bases and J by 2 bases; unmatched bases: 3. This CDR3 contains 15 residues. The CDR3 reads CASSVAGQNTDTQYF. The CDR3 bases are TGTGCCAGCAGCGTAGCGGGACAGAACACAGATACGCAGTATTTT.

This clone occurred a few times. V and J are TRBV5-4 and TRBJ2-5, with D perhaps TRBD1 (6 bases). Germline V gene sequence: CDR1 SGHNT, CDR2 YYREEE (reference sequence). CDR3 length: 13 amino acids. V shed 6 bases and J shed 2 bases, with 11 bases lying between them. The CDR3 DNA reads TGTGCCAGCACCGTCGACAGGCAAGAGACCCAGTACTTC. Translated: CASTVDRQETQYF.

The rearrangement links TRBV5-1 to TRBJ2-7, with 7 bases fitting TRBD2. The CDR3 sequence is 14 residues long. Trimming cost V 0 bases and J 6 bases; bases outside gene matches: 6. Germline CDR1 and CDR2: SGHRS and YFSETQ. CDR3 nucleotide sequence: TGCGCCAGCAGCTTGGGGGAGCGGGATGGCGAGCAGTACTTC. It is translated as CASSLGERDGEQYF.

The chain joins TRBV25-1 to TRBJ2-3, with 8 nucleotides matching TRBD2. The CDR3 has 15 residues. The ends lost 4 bases at V and 10 bases at J; junction bases unmatched: 13. Germline V lookup: CDR1 MGHDK, CDR2 SYGVNS. The CDR3 sequence: CASSVLTSGGGAQYF. The CDR3 region has the DNA TGTGCCAGCAGTGTATTAACTAGCGGAGGGGGGGCGCAGTATTTT.

This sequence joins TRBV4-2 and TRBJ2-4; tentatively, D is TRBD2 (6 bases). The germline V gene encodes CDR1 LGHNA and CDR2 YNFKEQ. The CDR3 is 17 residues long. Between the trimmed V and J ends, which lost 0 bases and 8 bases, there was a span of 20 bases. CDR3 residues: CASSQDIHAGSRDIQYF. Written as DNA, the CDR3 is TGTGCCAGCAGCCAAGATATTCACGCGGGGTCCCGGGACATTCAGTACTTC.

Comment on this clone: The same CDR3 is also encoded by other DNA sequences in this sample. The J gene is TRBJ1-1, the V gene TRBV6-5, with 9 bases identical to TRBD1. CDR1 MNHEY and CDR2 SVGAGI come from the germline V gene. The CDR3 consists of 13 residues. The junction had 7 bases not matched to a gene; V was cut back by 3 bases and J by 11 bases. The CDR3 here is CASSYSGTGRAFF. CDR3 coding DNA: TGTGCCAGCAGTTATTCCGGGACAGGGAGGGCTTTCTTT.

The chain employs TRBV6-4 and TRBJ2-2; TRBD1 might be the D (6 bases). The CDR3 length is 14 residues. Germline V gene data show CDR1 as MRHNA and CDR2 as SNTAGT. Trimming pared 7 bases from V and 5 bases from J, leaving 14 bases between. The CDR3 DNA reads as TGTGCCAGCAAGAAGGACAGCGAAACCGGGGAGCTGTTTTTT. Translated: CASKKDSETGELFF.

This clone was observed a few times. This chain connects TRBV5-1 to TRBJ2-2, with 8 bases that match TRBD2. With 4 bases clipped from V and 4 bases from J, the junction kept 9 bases outside the gene matches. CDR1 and CDR2 from the germline V gene are SGHRS and YFSETQ. The CDR3 extends over 16 amino acids. The CDR3 loop is CASSPPSGSSTGELFF. DNA of the CDR3: TGCGCCAGCAGCCCCCCCAGCGGGAGTTCCACCGGGGAGCTGTTTTTT.

CDR3 bases: TGTGCCAGCAGCTACCGCTTCCAGGGAGGAAGCACAGATACGCAGTATTTT. It translates to CASSYRFQGGSTDTQYF. J is TRBJ2-3 and V is TRBV5-4, with a tentative D call TRBD2 (6 bases). Trimming pared 3 bases from V and 0 bases from J, leaving 17 bases between. Germline CDR1 is SGHNT and CDR2 is YYREEE (reference sequence). The CDR3 extends over 17 amino acids.

The rearrangement joins TRBV28 to TRBJ2-5; D call uncertain. The J call may be mistaken, given a closer DNA end match to TRBJ2-7. The CDR3 is 12 residues long. Germline V lookup: CDR1 MDHEN, CDR2 SYDVKM. CDR3 amino acids: CASSSPTYEQYF. DNA of the CDR3: TGTGCCAGCAGTTCACCTACCTACGAGCAGTACTTC.

The gene calls are TRBV15 and TRBJ2-1, with no clear D. V dropped 0 bases and J dropped 9 bases, with 6 bases sitting between them. The CDR3 contains 12 residues. CDR1 LNHNV and CDR2 YYDKDF come from the germline V gene (reference sequence). CDR3 nucleotides: TGTGCCACCAGCAGAGATCCGGTTGAGCAGTTCTTC. This sequence encodes CATSRDPVEQFF.

The chain combines TRBV6-6 with TRBJ2-5; 8 nucleotides match TRBD2. The CDR3 has 14 amino acids. The junction had 5 bases not matched to a gene; V was cut back by 4 bases and J by 4 bases. CDR1 is MNHNY and CDR2 is SVGAGI in the germline V gene (reference sequence). The CDR3 sequence: CASSSPAGGETQYF. CDR3 nucleotides: TGTGCCAGCAGTTCCCCGGCGGGAGGAGAGACCCAGTACTTC.

This rearrangement joins TRBV5-6 to TRBJ2-7; TRBD2 matches 7 bases. V was pared by 4 bases and J by 2 bases, with 6 bases of the junction left unmatched. Germline assignment: CDR1 SGHDT and CDR2 YYEEEE. CDR3 length: 14 residues. The CDR3 here is CASSRGRVAYEQYF. The CDR3 region has the DNA TGTGCCAGCAGCCGGGGGAGGGTTGCCTACGAGCAGTACTTC.

This clone has only one observation. The chain joins TRBV5-1 to TRBJ2-7; D might be TRBD2 (5 bases). Trimming pared 1 base from V and 1 base from J, leaving 9 bases between. The CDR3 contains 14 residues. CDR1 and CDR2 from the germline V gene are SGHRS and YFSETQ. The CDR3 region has the DNA TGCGCCAGCAGCTTGTACCAGCGGTCCTACGAGCAGTACTTC. It encodes CASSLYQRSYEQYF.

The chain couples TRBV28 to TRBJ1-2, with 7 bases identical to TRBD1. Losses at the gene ends were 5 bases for V and 5 bases for J; bases not matched to a gene: 2. This CDR3 is built from 12 residues. Germline CDR1 MDHEN, CDR2 SYDVKM. CDR3 DNA sequence: TGTGCCAGCAGTGTCAGGGGGTATGGCTACACCTTC. Protein product: CASSVRGYGYTF.

This clone was seen just once. The J gene is TRBJ2-2, the V gene TRBV5-1, with 8 nucleotides matching TRBD1. Losses at the gene ends were 8 bases for V and 4 bases for J; bases not matched to a gene: 13. The length of the CDR3 is 16 residues. The germline CDR1 and CDR2 sequences are SGHRS and YFSETQ. CDR3 region: CASLVGGQGSTGELFF. In DNA form, the CDR3 reads TGCGCCAGTCTAGTGGGCGGACAGGGAAGCACCGGGGAGCTGTTTTTT.